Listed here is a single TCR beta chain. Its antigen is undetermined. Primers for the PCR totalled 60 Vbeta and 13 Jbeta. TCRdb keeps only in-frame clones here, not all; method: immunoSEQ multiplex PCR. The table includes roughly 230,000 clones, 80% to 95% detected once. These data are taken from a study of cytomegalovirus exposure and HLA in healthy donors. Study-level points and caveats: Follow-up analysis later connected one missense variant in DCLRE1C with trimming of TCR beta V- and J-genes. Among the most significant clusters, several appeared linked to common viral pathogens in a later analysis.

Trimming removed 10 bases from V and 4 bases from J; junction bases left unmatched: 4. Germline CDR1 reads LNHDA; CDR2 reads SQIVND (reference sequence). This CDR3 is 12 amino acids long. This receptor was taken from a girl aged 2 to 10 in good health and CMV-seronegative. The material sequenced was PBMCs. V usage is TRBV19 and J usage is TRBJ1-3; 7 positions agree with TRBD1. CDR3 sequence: CATSDRGNTIYF. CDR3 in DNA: TGTGCCACCTCGGACAGGGGAAACACCATATATTTT.